Shown below are 5 T cell receptor beta chains from a single sample sequenced in a study of blood T cell repertoires in COVID-19. Sequenced by immunoSEQ multiplex PCR; TCRdb stores in-frame clones only, minus some. The sample has more than 120,000 clones, around nine tenths seen once; the top ten hold around 1.5%. The sample consisted of peripheral blood. The source of these receptors is a human donor in a cohort sampled during active COVID-19.

This clone was observed a handful of times. The rearrangement links TRBV6-2 or TRBV6-3 to TRBJ1-5, with 8 bases that match TRBD1. V gave up 3 bases and J gave up 1 base; unmatched junction bases: 11. Germline V gene lookup returns CDR1 MNHEY and CDR2 SVGEGT. The CDR3 has 18 amino acids. DNA for the CDR3: TGTGCCAGCAGTTATAACCCACATGACAGGGGCAGCAATCAGCCCCAGCATTTT. Its protein product is CASSYNPHDRGSNQPQHF.

The rearrangement links TRBV2 to TRBJ2-1; 11 nucleotides match TRBD2. The CDR3 has 11 residues. J lost 15 bases, V lost 11 bases, and 9 bases had no gene match. The germline gives CDR1 SNHLY, CDR2 FYNNEI. CDR3 loop: CAALAGGDVFF. The CDR3 DNA follows: TGTGCCGCTCTAGCGGGGGGCGATGTGTTCTTC.

This sequence joins TRBV19 and TRBJ2-7; D perhaps matches TRBD2 (6 bases). V dropped 4 bases and J dropped 3 bases, with 13 bases sitting between them. The CDR3 has 14 amino acids. Per germline, CDR1 LNHDA and CDR2 SQIVND (reference sequence). Written as DNA, the CDR3 is TGTGCCAGTAGTACCCGGGACTCTATCTACGAGCAGTACTTC. Amino acids: CASSTRDSIYEQYF.

This chain links TRBV5-1 with TRBJ2-2; TRBD1 is a possible D gene (7 bases). Between the trimmed V and J ends, which lost 4 bases and 5 bases, there was a span of 15 bases. Germline CDR1 and CDR2: SGHRS and YFSETQ. The CDR3 extends over 15 amino acids. The CDR3 bases are TGCGCCAGCAGCGCGGAGGGACAGTTGACCGGGGAGCTGTTTTTT. Its translation is CASSAEGQLTGELFF.

V is TRBV7-2 and J is TRBJ2-5; 9 bases are shared with TRBD2. The CDR3 runs 16 residues. Germline-derived CDR1 and CDR2 are SGHTA and FQGNSA. Germline trimming cut 5 bases from V and 1 base from J; bases unmatched to any gene: 8. CDR3 region: CASSPPSGGLQETQYF. As DNA, the CDR3 is TGTGCCAGCAGCCCTCCCAGCGGGGGGCTCCAAGAGACCCAGTACTTC.